These 10 T cell receptor beta chains share one sample of origin, sequenced in a study of beta chain features in type 1 diabetes. Study findings and constraints: Researchers report that Type 1 diabetes patients had moderately but significantly shorter TCRB CDR3s across all four CD4+ subsets.

These receptors lack a known antigen. The sequenced template was cDNA made from the entire isolated RNA. Method: immunoSEQ multiplex PCR; TCRdb's copy keeps in-frame clones and lacks some. The sample lists roughly 290,000 clones, roughly 15% seen once, with roughly 0.015% in the top ten. Source material: naive CD4+ T cells from blood. The receptors derive from a man younger than 35 with type 1 diabetes.

This clone has just a few counts. Within the sample, other DNA sequences also encode this same CDR3. J is TRBJ2-7 and V is TRBV7-9; TRBD2 is a possible D gene (5 bases). This CDR3 is 13 amino acids long. V dropped 4 bases and J dropped 2 bases, with 9 bases sitting between them. Germline CDR1 reads SEHNR; CDR2 reads FQNEAQ (reference sequence). The CDR3 loop is CASSSSGPYEQYF. In DNA, the CDR3 is TGTGCCAGCAGCTCGAGCGGACCCTACGAGCAGTACTTC.

This clone was counted between two and nine times. This chain uses TRBV18 with TRBJ2-5, with 7 bases identical to TRBD1. Per the germline V gene, CDR1 is KGHSH and CDR2 is LQKENI. This CDR3 is 14 amino acids long. With 2 bases clipped from V and 2 bases from J, the junction kept 2 bases outside the gene matches. The chain's CDR3 is CASSPGTDQETQYF. The CDR3 DNA reads as TGTGCCAGCTCACCAGGGACAGATCAAGAGACCCAGTACTTC.

There are a few counts of this clone. This sequence joins TRBV15 and TRBJ1-6; no definite D call. Trimming cost V 8 bases and J 0 bases, with 5 bases left between them. CDR3 length: 13 amino acids. The germline V gene encodes CDR1 LNHNV and CDR2 YYDKDF (reference sequence). Here the CDR3 DNA reads TGTGCCACCGAGAACTCCTATAATTCACCCCTCCACTTT. Protein product: CATENSYNSPLHF.

This clone was detected only a few times. Mismatch with germline at one junction end may stem from a read error. The chain employs TRBV4-3 and TRBJ2-1; D is perhaps TRBD1 (5 bases). Per the germline V gene, CDR1 is LGHNA and CDR2 is YSLEER. CDR3 length equals 15 residues. The CDR3 DNA sequence: TGCGCCAGCAACCAAGTACCAGGGCCGGGCCATGAGCAGTTCTTC. Translation: CASNQVPGPGHEQFF.

The genes are TRBV5-1 and TRBJ2-2; no definite D call. CDR1 is SGHRS and CDR2 is YFSETQ in the germline V gene. Trimming took 0 bases from V and 4 from J, leaving 7 bases between them. The CDR3 sequence is 14 residues long. CDR3 in DNA: TGCGCCAGCAGCTTGGGGGCAGTCACCGGGGAGCTGTTTTTT. This encodes CASSLGAVTGELFF.

This clone was detected a few times. This sequence joins TRBV7-2 and TRBJ2-1, with 7 nucleotides matching TRBD2. This CDR3 contains 16 residues. V lost 1 base to trimming and J lost 1 base; unmatched junction nucleotides: 4. Germline CDR1 reads SGHTA; CDR2 reads FQGNSA. In DNA form, the CDR3 reads TGTGCCAGCAGCTTAGTAGCTAGCGGTTCCTACAATGAGCAGTTCTTC. Its protein product is CASSLVASGSYNEQFF.

V gene TRBV9 combines with J gene TRBJ2-3; a weak D match, TRBD1 (5 bases). Per the germline V gene, CDR1 is SGDLS and CDR2 is YYNGEE. Between the trimmed V and J ends, which lost 5 bases and 2 bases, there was a span of 15 bases. The CDR3 totals 15 residues. CDR3 in amino acids: CASSVSGHTTDTQYF. CDR3 DNA: TGTGCCAGCAGTGTTTCCGGACACACCACAGATACGCAGTATTTT. The full variable domain, in which reference TRBV9 and TRBJ2-3 provide the parts outside the CDR3, is DSGVTQTPKHLITATGQRVTLRCSPRSGDLSVYWYQQSLDQGLQFLIQYYNGEERAKGNILERFSAQQFPDLHSELNLSSLELGDSALYFCASSVSGHTTDTQYFGPGTRLTVL.

Notes on this clone: The same CDR3 arises from other DNA sequences in this sample as well. The genes are TRBV7-2 and TRBJ2-5; no firm D call. Trimming shortened V by 1 base and J by 2 bases, and 5 bases separated the two germline ends. Germline V gives CDR1 SGHTA, CDR2 FQGNSA. The CDR3 totals 13 residues. CDR3 protein: CASSLGRQETQYF. CDR3 nucleotide sequence: TGTGCCAGCAGCTTAGGCAGACAAGAGACCCAGTACTTC.

The V gene is TRBV19, the J gene TRBJ1-5; unclear D gene. V shed 4 bases and J shed 3 bases, with 10 bases lying between them. CDR1 is LNHDA, CDR2 SQIVND, per germline (reference sequence). The CDR3 consists of 14 residues. CDR3 protein: CASSRQQHNQPQHF. DNA of the CDR3: TGTGCCAGTAGTAGGCAACAGCACAATCAGCCCCAGCATTTT.

J is TRBJ2-4 and V is TRBV30; D is undetermined. The CDR3 covers 12 residues. Germline CDR1 GTSNPN, CDR2 SVGIG (reference sequence). Trimming cost V 0 bases and J 7 bases, with 7 bases left between them. Here the CDR3 DNA reads TGTGCCTGGAGTGTACACATGAACATTCAGTACTTC. This translates into CAWSVHMNIQYF.